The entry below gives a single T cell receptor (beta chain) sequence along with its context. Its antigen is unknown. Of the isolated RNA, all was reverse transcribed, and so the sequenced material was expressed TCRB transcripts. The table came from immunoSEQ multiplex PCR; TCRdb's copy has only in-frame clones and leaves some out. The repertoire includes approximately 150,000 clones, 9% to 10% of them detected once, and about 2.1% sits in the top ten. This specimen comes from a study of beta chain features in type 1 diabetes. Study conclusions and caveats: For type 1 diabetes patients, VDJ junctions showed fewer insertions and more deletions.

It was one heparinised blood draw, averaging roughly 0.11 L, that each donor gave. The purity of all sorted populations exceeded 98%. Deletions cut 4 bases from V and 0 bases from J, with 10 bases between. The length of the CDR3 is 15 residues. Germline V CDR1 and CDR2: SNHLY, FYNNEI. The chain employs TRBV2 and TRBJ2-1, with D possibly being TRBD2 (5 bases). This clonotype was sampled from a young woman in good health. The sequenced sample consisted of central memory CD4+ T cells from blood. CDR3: CASSVGISSYNEQFF. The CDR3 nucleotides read TGTGCCAGCAGTGTCGGGATTAGCTCCTACAATGAGCAGTTCTTC.